The text below deals with one T cell receptor (beta chain). Germline V gene data show CDR1 as SGHRS and CDR2 as YFSETQ. The CDR3 covers 13 residues. The junction had 1 base not matched to a gene; V was cut back by 3 bases and J by 4 bases. The sample is drawn from a study of blood T cell repertoires in COVID-19. Study-level background: The United States, Italy and Spain provided the acute and convalescent COVID-19 samples.

Original methodology: Estimation of nucleated cell counts relied on the amplification of reference gene primers. The data were produced by immunoSEQ multiplex PCR, yet TCRdb's version contains in-frame clones alone and is incomplete. V, J and clone size derive from that table, while D and trimming were established from the DNA sequence. The repertoire holds about 73,000 clones, with under 90% as singletons. The clonotype originates from a woman between 55 and 75 years old with acute or convalescent COVID-19. The chain combines TRBV5-1 with TRBJ1-2; 9 bases agree with TRBD1. Sequencing used peripheral blood. The CDR3 spells CASSSTGGYGYTF. In DNA, the CDR3 is TGCGCCAGCAGCTCGACAGGGGGCTATGGCTACACCTTC.